The rows below give T cell receptor beta chains drawn from one sample of a study of blood T cell repertoires in COVID-19. Only in-frame clones appear in the TCRdb table, and some are missing; sequencing was by immunoSEQ multiplex PCR. The sample lists some 220,000 clones; 70% to 90% were seen once. What was sequenced was peripheral blood. The receptors were sampled from an older woman with COVID-19, enrolled during active disease. Each CDR3 is given with its conserved first and last residue. Fields, in order: V gene, clone size, D gene, J gene, CDR3 DNA, CDR3 protein. D genes are given only for firm matches. Some rows mark clone size as missing; the rest say once, few, many or name a class of expanded clone.

v_call: TRBV7-3
clone_size: NA
d_call: NA
j_call: TRBJ1-6
cdr3_nt: TGTGCCAGCAGCGTCGGGGGTTGGAATTCACCCCTCCACTTT
cdr3_aa: CASSVGGWNSPLHF

v_call: TRBV6-5
clone_size: NA
d_call: NA
j_call: TRBJ1-2
cdr3_nt: TGTGCCAGCACCACGGGGAACTATGGCTACACCTTC
cdr3_aa: CASTTGNYGYTF

v_call: TRBV6-5
clone_size: NA
d_call: NA
j_call: TRBJ2-2
cdr3_nt: TGTGCCAGCAGGAAACAGACCGCGAACACCGGGGAGCTGTTTTTT
cdr3_aa: CASRKQTANTGELFF

v_call: TRBV27
clone_size: once
d_call: TRBD1
j_call: TRBJ1-1
cdr3_nt: TGTGCCAGCAGCCAAACAGGGGGCATCACTGAAGCTTTCTTT
cdr3_aa: CASSQTGGITEAFF

v_call: TRBV4-2
clone_size: NA
d_call: TRBD1
j_call: TRBJ2-3
cdr3_nt: TGTGCCAGCAGCCAAGGGGACAGGGGATGGGGCACAGATACGCAGTATTTT
cdr3_aa: CASSQGDRGWGTDTQYF

v_call: TRBV27
clone_size: NA
d_call: TRBD1
j_call: TRBJ1-2
cdr3_nt: TGTGCCAGCAGTTTAATTAAGACAGGGGGCGCCGGCTATGGCTACACCTTC
cdr3_aa: CASSLIKTGGAGYGYTF

v_call: TRBV7-9
clone_size: NA
d_call: TRBD2
j_call: TRBJ2-5
cdr3_nt: TGTGCCAGCAGCGAAACCGGGACTATCCAAGAGACCCAGTACTTC
cdr3_aa: CASSETGTIQETQYF

v_call: TRBV7-3
clone_size: NA
d_call: TRBD1
j_call: TRBJ2-2
cdr3_nt: TGTGCCAGCAGCAACAGGGGAACCAGCGGGGAGCTGTTTTTT
cdr3_aa: CASSNRGTSGELFF

v_call: TRBV10-3
clone_size: NA
d_call: TRBD2
j_call: TRBJ2-2
cdr3_nt: TGTGCCATCAGTGAGTCGACTCGTGCGGGAGGGACCCCCAGGCTGTTTTTT
cdr3_aa: CAISESTRAGGTPRLFF

v_call: TRBV5-6
clone_size: NA
d_call: NA
j_call: TRBJ1-3
cdr3_nt: TGTGCCAGCAGCTTAATCCAAAACTCTGGAAACACCATATATTTT
cdr3_aa: CASSLIQNSGNTIYF

v_call: TRBV7-2
clone_size: NA
d_call: TRBD2
j_call: TRBJ2-7
cdr3_nt: TGTGCCAGCAAGTACAGACTAGCAGCCTACGAGCAGTACTTC
cdr3_aa: CASKYRLAAYEQYF

v_call: TRBV6-5
clone_size: NA
d_call: NA
j_call: TRBJ2-1
cdr3_nt: TGTGCCAGCAGTTACAGGCGGGAAAACAATGAGCAGTTCTTC
cdr3_aa: CASSYRRENNEQFF

v_call: TRBV7-9
clone_size: NA
d_call: NA
j_call: TRBJ1-2
cdr3_nt: TGTGCCAGCAGCTTATCGGACTCGGGTGGCTACACCTTC
cdr3_aa: CASSLSDSGGYTF